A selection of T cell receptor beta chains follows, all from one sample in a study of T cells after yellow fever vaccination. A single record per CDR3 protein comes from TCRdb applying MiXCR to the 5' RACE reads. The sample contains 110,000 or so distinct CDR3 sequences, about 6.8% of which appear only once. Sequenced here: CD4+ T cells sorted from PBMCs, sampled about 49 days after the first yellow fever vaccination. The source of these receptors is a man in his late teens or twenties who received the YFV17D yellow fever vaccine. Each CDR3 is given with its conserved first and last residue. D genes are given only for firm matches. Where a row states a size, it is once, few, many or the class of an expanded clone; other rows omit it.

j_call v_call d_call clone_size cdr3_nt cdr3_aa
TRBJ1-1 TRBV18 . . TGTGCCAGCCGATTCGGACAGCAGAACACTGAAGCTTTCTTT CASRFGQQNTEAFF
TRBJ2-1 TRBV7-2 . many TGTGCCAGCAGCTTAGCCCTAGGAGGGGGCGAAGAGCAGTTCTTC CASSLALGGGEEQFF
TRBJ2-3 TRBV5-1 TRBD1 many TGCGCCAGCAGCTTAGGACAGGGCCTCACAGATACGCAGTATTTT CASSLGQGLTDTQYF
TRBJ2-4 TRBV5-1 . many TGCGCCAGCAGCTTGGGTTGGGGAAACATTCAGTACTTC CASSLGWGNIQYF
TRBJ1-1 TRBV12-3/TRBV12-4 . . TGTGCCAGCAGTGAGACAGGTGAAGCTTTCTTT CASSETGEAFF
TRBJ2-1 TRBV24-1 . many TGTGCCACCACTAATGAGCAGTTCTTC CATTNEQFF
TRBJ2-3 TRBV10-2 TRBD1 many TGCGCCAGCAGTCCGGGACAGGGGTGGGCAGATACGCAGTATTTT CASSPGQGWADTQYF
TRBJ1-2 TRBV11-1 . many TGTGCCAGCAGCAGCTTTTTAGGGGGGGGACCGTACTTGTCTGGCTACACCTTC CASSSFLGGGPYLSGYTF
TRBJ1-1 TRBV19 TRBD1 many TGTGCCAGTAAGAAAGGGGGCGCGAACACTGAAGCTTTCTTT CASKKGGANTEAFF
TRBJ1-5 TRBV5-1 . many TGCGCCAGCAGCTTGGACAGCAATAGCAATCAGCCCCAGCATTTT CASSLDSNSNQPQHF
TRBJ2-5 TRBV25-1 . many TGTGCCAGCAGACCAGGGATTTACGGTCAAGAGACCCAGTACTTC CASRPGIYGQETQYF
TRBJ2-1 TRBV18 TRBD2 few TGTGCCAGCTCACCACAAACCCAGCGGGGGGTCAATGAGCAGTTCTTC CASSPQTQRGVNEQFF
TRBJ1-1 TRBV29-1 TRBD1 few TGCAGCGTTGAAAGGGGACAGAGGAATGTAGCTTTCTTT CSVERGQRNVAFF
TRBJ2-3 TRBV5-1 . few TGCGCCAGCAGCTTGGTCGCCACAGATACGCAGTATTTT CASSLVATDTQYF
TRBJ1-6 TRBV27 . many TGTGCCAGCCGTCGGGCAGGCCTCAATTCACCCCTCCACTTT CASRRAGLNSPLHF
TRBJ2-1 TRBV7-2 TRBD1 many TGTGCCAGCAGCGACCTAGGGACAGGGTACTACAATGAGCAGTTCTTC CASSDLGTGYYNEQFF
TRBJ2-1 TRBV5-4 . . TGTGCCAGCAGTAGCAGGGGGACTCGTCTGTTCTTC CASSSRGTRLFF
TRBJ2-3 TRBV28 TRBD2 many TGTGCCAGCAGCTTTAGCGGGGACAGCACAGATACGCAGTATTTT CASSFSGDSTDTQYF
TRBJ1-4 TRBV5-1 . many TGCGCCAGCAGCTTACGGGGGCGGGAAACTAATGAAAAACTGTTTTTT CASSLRGRETNEKLFF
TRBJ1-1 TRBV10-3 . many TGTGCCATCAGAGAAGGCGAGAACACTGAAGCTTTCTTT CAIREGENTEAFF
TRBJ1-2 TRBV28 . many TGTGCCAGCAGCTCAGGGTATGGCTACACCTTC CASSSGYGYTF
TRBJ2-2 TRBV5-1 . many TGCGCCAGCAGCTTCTCGCAGGGCGGCGGGGAGCTGTTTTTT CASSFSQGGGELFF
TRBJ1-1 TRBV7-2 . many TGTGCCAGCAGCTTAAGGACAGATAACACTGAAGCTTTCTTT CASSLRTDNTEAFF
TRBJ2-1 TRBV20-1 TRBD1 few TGCAGTGCTAGAGATAGGCAGGGGGCTTCCAATGAGCAGTTCTTC CSARDRQGASNEQFF
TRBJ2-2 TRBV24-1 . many TGTGCCACGGGTGGATACCAGGGGCTGAACACCGGGGAGCTGTTTTTT CATGGYQGLNTGELFF
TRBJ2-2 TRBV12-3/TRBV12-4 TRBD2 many TGTGCCAGCAGTTTAGGGGGGGGAACCGGGGAGCTGTTTTTT CASSLGGGTGELFF
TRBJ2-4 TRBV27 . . TGTGCCAGCAGTTTAACGGGGGAGAGGAACATTCAGTACTTC CASSLTGERNIQYF
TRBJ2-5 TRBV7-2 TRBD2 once TGTGCCAGCAGCCCGATTCGGTATAGCGGGGGCCAAGAGACCCAGTACTTC CASSPIRYSGGQETQYF
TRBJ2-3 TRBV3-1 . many TGTGCCAGCAGCCAAGGTGGGACCTACACAGATACGCAGTATTTT CASSQGGTYTDTQYF
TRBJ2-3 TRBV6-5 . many TGTGCCAGCAGTTCCTCAGGTTCCGTCTGGACGCAGTATTTT CASSSSGSVWTQYF
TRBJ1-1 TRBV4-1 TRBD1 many TGCGCCAGCAGCCGAAATCCCGCAGGGGGCACTGAAGCTTTCTTT CASSRNPAGGTEAFF
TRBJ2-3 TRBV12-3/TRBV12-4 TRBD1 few TGTGCCACCGGACAGGGGCCAGACACAGATACGCAGTATTTT CATGQGPDTDTQYF
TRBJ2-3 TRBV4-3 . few TGCGCCAGCAGCCAAGATTCTTTTTCGGGCACAGATACGCAGTATTTT CASSQDSFSGTDTQYF
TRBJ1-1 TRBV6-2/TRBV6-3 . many TGTGCCAGCAGTTTCTTGATGAACACTGAAGCTTTCTTT CASSFLMNTEAFF
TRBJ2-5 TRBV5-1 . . TGCGCCAGCAGCTTGGGTAGGGCAGAGACCCAGTACTTC CASSLGRAETQYF
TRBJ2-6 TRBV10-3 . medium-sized TGTGCCATCAGTGAGCCTAGGGCAGGGTTCGTCCTGACTTTC CAISEPRAGFVLTF
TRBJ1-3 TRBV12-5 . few TGTGCTAGTGGTTTCGGGGGGTCCTCTGGAAACACCATATATTTT CASGFGGSSGNTIYF
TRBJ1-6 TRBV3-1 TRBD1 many TGTGCCAGCAGCCAAGATCGGAAGGGGGCAAGAGAATCACCCCTCCACTTT CASSQDRKGARESPLHF
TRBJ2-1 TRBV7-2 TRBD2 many TGTGCCAGCAGCTTAGCCGGACCCGGGACTAGCGGGGGTGACTTC CASSLAGPGTSGGDF
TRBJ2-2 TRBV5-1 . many TGCGCCAGCAGCTTGGTCTCTCCAGTCGGTGTAGTAAGGCCCGGGGAGCTGTTTTTT CASSLVSPVGVVRPGELFF
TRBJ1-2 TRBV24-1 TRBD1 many TGTGCCACCAGTGATCGAGAACCCAGGGGGCCCTATTCCTATGGCTACACCTTC CATSDREPRGPYSYGYTF